Shown below are 23 T cell receptor beta chains from a single sample sequenced in a study of CD8 T cells in ankylosing spondylitis. MiXCR was run by TCRdb on the 5' RACE reads, yielding one entry per CDR3 protein. The table includes tens of thousands of distinct CDR3 sequences, 5.5% to 7.5% detected once. The sample comprised blood, either unsorted or a sorted T cell fraction (not recorded which). These TCRs come from a male donor with ankylosing spondylitis or in good health (not recorded which).

This clonotype counts as medium-sized. The rearrangement uses TRBV27 and TRBJ2-7; D not certain. Trimming took 4 bases from V and 5 from J, leaving 18 bases between them. Germline V CDR1 and CDR2: MNHEY, SMNVEV (reference sequence). The CDR3 is made up of 15 amino acids. The CDR3 region has the DNA TGTGCCAGCAGTTACTGGGGAATAGGATCGGACGAGCAGTACTTC. It encodes CASSYWGIGSDEQYF.

This clonotype showed up many times. V gene TRBV20-1 combines with J gene TRBJ2-2; 9 nucleotides match TRBD1. V dropped 5 bases and J dropped 6; count of bases not matched to a gene: 4. CDR1 and CDR2 (germline): DFQATT, SNEGSKA (reference sequence). The length of the CDR3 is 13 residues. The CDR3 loop reads CSAGQGMAGELFF. The CDR3 DNA is TGCAGTGCTGGACAGGGGATGGCCGGGGAGCTGTTTTTT.

This sequence joins TRBV28 and TRBJ2-5; D possibly corresponds to TRBD2 (6 bases). V lost 4 bases to trimming and J lost 5 bases, with 14 bases between them. Germline V gene data show CDR1 as MDHEN and CDR2 as SYDVKM. CDR3 size: 14 residues. CDR3 sequence (DNA): TGTGCCAGCAGTTCCCAAGCGGGCCTGGAGACCCAGTACTTC. Its protein product is CASSSQAGLETQYF. Variable domain in full (rest from reference TRBV28 and TRBJ2-5): DVKVTQSSRYLVKRTGEKVFLECVQDMDHENMFWYRQDPGLGLRLIYFSYDVKMKEKGDIPEGYSVSREKKERFSLILESASTNQTSMYLCASSSQAGLETQYFGPGTRLLVL.

This clonotype is classed as medium-sized. V and J are TRBV29-1 and TRBJ2-3, with D unclear. V lost 8 bases and J 4 bases, leaving 13 bases between the germline ends. This CDR3 has 12 residues. Per germline, CDR1 SQVTM and CDR2 ANQGSEA. The CDR3 loop reads CSWAAGPDTQYF. CDR3 DNA sequence: TGCAGCTGGGCGGCTGGGCCAGATACGCAGTATTTT.

This clonotype appeared many times. The rearrangement joins TRBV30 to TRBJ2-5; 7 bases are a match to TRBD2. The CDR3 consists of 14 residues. The V gene's germline CDR1 is GTSNPN and CDR2 SVGIG (reference sequence). Trimming took 1 base from V and 5 from J; bases not matched to a gene: 7. The CDR3 here is CAWSGSGTWETQYF. CDR3 sequence (DNA): TGTGCCTGGAGTGGGAGCGGGACTTGGGAGACCCAGTACTTC.

This clonotype was counted ten times or more. The chain is built from TRBV29-1 and TRBJ1-1; TRBD1 is a possible D gene (5 bases). Germline V gene sequence: CDR1 SQVTM, CDR2 ANQGSEA. Trimming removed 3 bases from V and 0 bases from J, with 11 bases in between. The CDR3 has 14 residues. In DNA form, the CDR3 reads TGCAGCGTTGAGAAGGGGAAAATGAACACTGAAGCTTTCTTT. Translation: CSVEKGKMNTEAFF.

This clonotype showed up many times. The chain is built from TRBV4-3 and TRBJ2-7; 9 bases fit TRBD2. Germline CDR1 and CDR2: LGHNA and YSLEER. The CDR3 extends over 15 amino acids. Germline trimming cut 0 bases from V and 7 bases from J; bases unmatched to any gene: 7. The CDR3 DNA sequence: TGCGCCAGCAGCCAAGATCGCGCGGGGGGGCGAGAGCAGTACTTC. Its translation: CASSQDRAGGREQYF.

This clonotype was counted ten times or more. J is TRBJ1-1 and V is TRBV29-1, with 8 bases identical to TRBD1. Germline trimming cut 6 bases from V and 0 bases from J; bases unmatched to any gene: 3. The length of the CDR3 is 13 residues. Per the germline V gene, CDR1 is SQVTM and CDR2 is ANQGSEA. The DNA for the CDR3 is TGCAGCGTCGGGACAGGAGTGAACACTGAAGCTTTCTTT. Translating it yields CSVGTGVNTEAFF.

This clonotype has a count of ten or more. CDR3 sequence reads: CASSNRATNEKLFF. The CDR3 nucleotides read TGTGCCAGCTCAAACAGGGCGACTAATGAAAAACTGTTTTTT. J is TRBJ1-4 and V is TRBV18, with a tentative D call TRBD1 (6 bases). V gave up 5 bases and J gave up 2 bases, with 9 bases separating them. The CDR3 is 14 residues long. Germline V gene lookup returns CDR1 KGHSH and CDR2 LQKENI.

Many counts were recorded for this clonotype. The gene calls are TRBV28 and TRBJ2-7; the D is unclear. CDR1 MDHEN and CDR2 SYDVKM come from the germline V gene. This CDR3 spans 12 amino acids. V was trimmed by 5 bases and J by 4 bases, leaving 9 bases between them. The CDR3 region is CASSPPGYEQYF. For the CDR3, the DNA is TGTGCCAGCAGTCCTCCAGGATACGAGCAGTACTTC.

Worth noting for this clonotype: Germline and junction disagree at one end, which may indicate a read error. The rearrangement uses TRBV10-3 and TRBJ2-2; TRBD1 or TRBD2 may be the D gene (6 bases each). The CDR3 consists of 15 residues. Germline CDR1 and CDR2: ENHRY and SYGVKD. In nucleotides, the CDR3 is TGTGGCATCAGGGGAGGACCCACGAGCACCGGGGAGCTGTTTTTT. This gives the protein CGIRGGPTSTGELFF.

This clonotype was counted many times. V and J are TRBV7-9 and TRBJ2-3, with D maybe TRBD1 (5 bases). Deletions cut 4 bases from V and 5 bases from J, with 13 bases between. The germline V gene has CDR1 SEHNR and CDR2 FQNEAQ (reference sequence). The CDR3 runs to 14 residues. The CDR3 DNA sequence: TGTGCCAGCAGCTCAGGGCTGGAGAAAGATACGCAGTATTTT. Amino acids: CASSSGLEKDTQYF.

This clonotype has at least ten counts. The chain combines TRBV4-1 with TRBJ2-3; D gene ambiguous. V lost 1 base and J lost 0, with 17 bases in between. The CDR3 length is 18 residues. Looked up from germline, CDR1 is MGHRA and CDR2 is YSYEKL. CDR3 nucleotides: TGCGCCAGCAGCCAAGTAAGCCCCCGTACAGAGAGCACAGATACGCAGTATTTT. Translating gives CASSQVSPRTESTDTQYF.

This clonotype was recorded at least ten times. The chain employs TRBV27 and TRBJ2-1, with D possibly being TRBD1 or TRBD2 (6 bases each). The CDR3 runs 15 residues. The V end lost 0 bases, the J end lost 5 bases, and 11 bases lay between the germline ends. Germline CDR1 MNHEY, CDR2 SMNVEV (reference sequence). CDR3 nucleotide sequence: TGTGCCAGCAGTTTATCGAGAGGGGGGCACAATGAGCAGTTCTTC. This translates into CASSLSRGGHNEQFF.

This clonotype has at least ten counts. DNA for the CDR3: TGCAGTGCTAGCGATCCAGGACGGGGCCGTAGCTATGGCTACACCTTC. Protein sequence: CSASDPGRGRSYGYTF. V and J are TRBV20-1 and TRBJ1-2, with D possibly TRBD1 on 5 matching bases. Germline-derived CDR1 and CDR2 are DFQATT and SNEGSKA (reference sequence). V was trimmed by 3 bases and J by 4 bases, leaving 21 bases between them. The length of the CDR3 is 16 residues.

This clonotype was seen at least ten times. The chain links TRBV11-2 to TRBJ2-2, with D possibly matching TRBD2 (6 bases). With 4 bases removed from V and 5 bases from J, the gap between germline ends came to 11 bases. The CDR3 is made up of 14 amino acids. Per the germline V gene, CDR1 is SGHAT and CDR2 is FQNNGV. The DNA for the CDR3 is TGTGCCAGCAGCTCAGGGACTGGTACCGGGGAGCTGTTTTTT. This translates into CASSSGTGTGELFF.

This clonotype has only a few counts. This rearrangement joins TRBV10-3 to TRBJ2-3; TRBD2 matches at 9 bases. CDR3 length equals 14 residues. Germline V gives CDR1 ENHRY, CDR2 SYGVKD. Trimming took 6 bases from V and 4 from J; bases not matched to a gene: 5. The CDR3, as DNA: TGTGCCATCAGCCCTGCGGGGGGGTCAGATACGCAGTATTTT. Its translation is CAISPAGGSDTQYF.

The rearrangement links TRBV4-3 to TRBJ2-5; no reliable D call. Trimming removed 0 bases from V and 9 bases from J, with 11 bases in between. In germline, CDR1 is LGHNA, CDR2 YSLEER. The CDR3 extends over 13 amino acids. The CDR3 coding sequence is TGCGCCAGCAGCCAAGATAAGGAAGTGGCCCAGTACTTC. Amino acid sequence: CASSQDKEVAQYF.

This clonotype was counted at least ten times. The CDR3 loop reads CASSQAGPSTDTQYF. The CDR3 DNA sequence: TGTGCCAGCAGCCAAGCGGGTCCTAGCACAGATACGCAGTATTTT. This chain connects TRBV12-3 or TRBV12-4 to TRBJ2-3, with D perhaps TRBD2 (6 bases). V lost 6 bases, J lost 0 bases, and 13 bases lay in between. CDR3 size: 15 residues.

The sample holds many counts of this clonotype. This chain links TRBV5-6 with TRBJ2-6; D is unclear. This CDR3 comprises 15 residues. V lost 1 base to trimming and J lost 0 bases, with 5 bases between them. In germline, CDR1 is SGHDT, CDR2 YYEEEE. In DNA form, the CDR3 reads TGTGCCAGCAGCTTGCGGGTCTCTGGGGCCAACGTCCTGACTTTC. It encodes CASSLRVSGANVLTF.

The chain joins TRBV29-1 to TRBJ2-7; D call uncertain. From germline, CDR1 is SQVTM and CDR2 ANQGSEA. V lost 6 bases and J lost 0, with 9 bases in between. CDR3 size: 12 residues. CDR3: CSVSRSSYEQYF. The CDR3 DNA sequence: TGCAGCGTCTCCCGGAGCTCCTACGAGCAGTACTTC.

At least ten counts were recorded for this clonotype. The chain carries TRBV7-3 and TRBJ2-5, with 7 bases identical to TRBD2. This CDR3 has 14 amino acids. Germline values: CDR1 SGHTA, CDR2 FQGTGA. With 5 bases clipped from V and 7 bases from J, the junction kept 10 bases outside the gene matches. The CDR3, as DNA: TGTGCCAGCAGCCCGGGAGGCCAAGAGGGGACCCAGTACTTC. Translation: CASSPGGQEGTQYF.

This clonotype was observed many times. The chain employs TRBV7-9 and TRBJ2-1; 12 bases are shared with TRBD2. The CDR3 has 15 amino acids. Germline CDR1 SEHNR, CDR2 FQNEAQ (reference sequence). Trimming removed 6 bases from V and 4 bases from J; junction bases left unmatched: 4. The CDR3 here is CASSLGLAGYNEQFF. Here the CDR3 DNA reads TGTGCCAGCAGTCTAGGACTAGCGGGGTACAATGAGCAGTTCTTC.